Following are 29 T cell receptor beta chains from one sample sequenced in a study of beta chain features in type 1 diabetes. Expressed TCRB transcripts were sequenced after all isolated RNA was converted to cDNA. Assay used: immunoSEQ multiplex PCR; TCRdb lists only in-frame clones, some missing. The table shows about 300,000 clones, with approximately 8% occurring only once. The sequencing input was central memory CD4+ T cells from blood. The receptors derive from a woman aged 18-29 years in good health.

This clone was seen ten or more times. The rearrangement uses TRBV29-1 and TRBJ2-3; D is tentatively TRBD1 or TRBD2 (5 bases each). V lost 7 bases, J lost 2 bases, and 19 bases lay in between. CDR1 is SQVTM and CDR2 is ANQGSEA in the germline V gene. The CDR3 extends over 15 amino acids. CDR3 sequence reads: CSAWDRSKDTDTQYF. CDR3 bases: TGCAGCGCATGGGACCGAAGTAAAGACACAGATACGCAGTATTTT.

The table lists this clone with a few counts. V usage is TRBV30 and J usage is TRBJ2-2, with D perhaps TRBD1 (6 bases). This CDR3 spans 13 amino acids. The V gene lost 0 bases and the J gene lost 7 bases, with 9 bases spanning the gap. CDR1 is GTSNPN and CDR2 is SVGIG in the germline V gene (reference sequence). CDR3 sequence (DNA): TGTGCCTGGAGTGTAAAACAGGGCGGGGAGCTGTTTTTT. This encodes CAWSVKQGGELFF.

CDR3 residues: CASSDQGDQPQHF. The CDR3 DNA reads TGTGCCAGCAGCGATCAGGGTGATCAGCCCCAGCATTTT. The chain uses TRBV7-9 and TRBJ1-5; D is possibly TRBD1 (5 bases). Germline lookup yields CDR1 SEHNR and CDR2 FQNEAQ (reference sequence). V was shortened by 5 bases and J by 5 bases, with 10 bases between the two germline ends. The length of the CDR3 is 13 residues.

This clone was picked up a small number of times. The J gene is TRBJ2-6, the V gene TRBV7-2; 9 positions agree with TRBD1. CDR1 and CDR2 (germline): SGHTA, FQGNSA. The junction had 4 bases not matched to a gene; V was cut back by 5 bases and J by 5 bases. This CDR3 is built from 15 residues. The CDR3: CASSGDRARANVLTF. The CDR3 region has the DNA TGTGCCAGCAGCGGGGACAGGGCCAGGGCCAACGTCCTGACTTTC.

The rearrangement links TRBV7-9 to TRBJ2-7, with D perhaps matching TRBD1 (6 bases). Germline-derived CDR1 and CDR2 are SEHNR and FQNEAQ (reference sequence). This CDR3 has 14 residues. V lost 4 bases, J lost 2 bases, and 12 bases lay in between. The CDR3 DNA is TGTGCCAGCAGCTCAAACAGGGCTCCCTACGAGCAGTACTTC. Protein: CASSSNRAPYEQYF.

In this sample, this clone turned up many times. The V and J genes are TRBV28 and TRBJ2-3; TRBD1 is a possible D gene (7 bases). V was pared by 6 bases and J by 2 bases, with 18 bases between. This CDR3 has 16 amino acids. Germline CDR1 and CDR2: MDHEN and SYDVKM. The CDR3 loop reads CASRDSGGRLTDTQYF. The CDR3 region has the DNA TGTGCCAGCAGAGACTCAGGGGGGCGGCTCACAGATACGCAGTATTTT.

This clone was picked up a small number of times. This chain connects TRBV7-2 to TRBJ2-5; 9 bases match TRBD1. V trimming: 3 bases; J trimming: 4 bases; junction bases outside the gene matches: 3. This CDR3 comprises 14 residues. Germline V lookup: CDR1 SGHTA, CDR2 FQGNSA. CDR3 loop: CASSFNRGRETQYF. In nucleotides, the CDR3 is TGTGCCAGCAGCTTTAACAGGGGGCGAGAGACCCAGTACTTC. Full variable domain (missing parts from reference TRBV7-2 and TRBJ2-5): GAGVSQSPSNKVTEKGKDVELRCDPISGHTALYWYRQSLGQGLEFLIYFQGNSAPDKSGLPSDRFSAERTGGSVSTLTIQRTQQEDSAVYLCASSFNRGRETQYFGPGTRLLVL.

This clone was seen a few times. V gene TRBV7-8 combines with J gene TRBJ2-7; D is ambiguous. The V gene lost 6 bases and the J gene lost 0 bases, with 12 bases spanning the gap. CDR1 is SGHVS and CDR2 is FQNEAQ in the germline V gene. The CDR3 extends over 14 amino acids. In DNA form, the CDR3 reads TGTGCCAGCAGGAGGTTTGGAAGCTCCTACGAGCAGTACTTC. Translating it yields CASRRFGSSYEQYF. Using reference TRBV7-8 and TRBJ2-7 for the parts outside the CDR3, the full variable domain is GAGVSQSPRYKVAKRGQDVALRCDPISGHVSLFWYQQALGQGPEFLTYFQNEAQLDKSGLPSDRFFAERPEGSVSTLKIQRTQQEDSAVYLCASRRFGSSYEQYFGPGTRLTVT.

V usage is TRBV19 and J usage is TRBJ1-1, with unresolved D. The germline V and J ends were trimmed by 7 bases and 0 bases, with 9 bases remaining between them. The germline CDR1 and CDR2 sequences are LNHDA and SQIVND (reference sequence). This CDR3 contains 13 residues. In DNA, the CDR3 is TGTGCCAGTACCCGGTACATGAACACTGAAGCTTTCTTT. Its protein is CASTRYMNTEAFF. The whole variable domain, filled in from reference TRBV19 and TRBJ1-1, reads DGGITQSPKYLFRKEGQNVTLSCEQNLNHDAMYWYRQDPGQGLRLIYYSQIVNDFQKGDIAEGYSVSREKKESFPLTVTSAQKNPTAFYLCASTRYMNTEAFFGQGTRLTVV.

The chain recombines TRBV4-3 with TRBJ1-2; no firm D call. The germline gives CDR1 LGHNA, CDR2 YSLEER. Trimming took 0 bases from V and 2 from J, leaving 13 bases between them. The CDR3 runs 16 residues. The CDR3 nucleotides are TGCGCCAGCAGCCAAGAGTATCTGGGGAGGAACTATGGCTACACCTTC. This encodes CASSQEYLGRNYGYTF.

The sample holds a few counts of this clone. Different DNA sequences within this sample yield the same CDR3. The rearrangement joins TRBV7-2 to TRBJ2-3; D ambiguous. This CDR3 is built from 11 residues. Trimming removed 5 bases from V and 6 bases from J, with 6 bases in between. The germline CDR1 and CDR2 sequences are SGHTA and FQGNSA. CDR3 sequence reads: CASSPRDTQYF. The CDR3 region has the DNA TGTGCCAGCAGCCCCAGGGATACGCAGTATTTT.

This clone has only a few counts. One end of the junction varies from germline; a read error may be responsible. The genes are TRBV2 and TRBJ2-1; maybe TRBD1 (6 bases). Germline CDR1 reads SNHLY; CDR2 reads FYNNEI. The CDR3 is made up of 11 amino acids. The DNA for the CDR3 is TGTGCCAGCAGTGAAGTAGGGGGTTGTATCTTC. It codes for CASSEVGGCIF.

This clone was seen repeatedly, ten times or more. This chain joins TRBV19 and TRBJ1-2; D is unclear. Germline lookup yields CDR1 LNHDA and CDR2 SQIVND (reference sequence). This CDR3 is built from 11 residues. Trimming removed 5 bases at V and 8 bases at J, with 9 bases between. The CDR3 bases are TGTGCCAGTAGTTTCCGCTTAGGCTACACCTTC. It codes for CASSFRLGYTF.

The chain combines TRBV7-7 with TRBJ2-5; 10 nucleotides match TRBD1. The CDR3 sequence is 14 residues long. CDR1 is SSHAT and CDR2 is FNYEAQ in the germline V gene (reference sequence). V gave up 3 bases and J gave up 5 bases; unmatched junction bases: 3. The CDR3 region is CASSLTGGRETQYF. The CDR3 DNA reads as TGTGCCAGCAGCTTGACAGGGGGCCGGGAGACCCAGTACTTC.

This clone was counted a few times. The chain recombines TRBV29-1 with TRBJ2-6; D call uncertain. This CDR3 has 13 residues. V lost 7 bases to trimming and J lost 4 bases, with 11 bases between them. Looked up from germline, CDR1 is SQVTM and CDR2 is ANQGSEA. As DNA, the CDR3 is TGCAGCGCCAAGGTCGTGGGGGCCAACGTCCTGACTTTC. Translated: CSAKVVGANVLTF.

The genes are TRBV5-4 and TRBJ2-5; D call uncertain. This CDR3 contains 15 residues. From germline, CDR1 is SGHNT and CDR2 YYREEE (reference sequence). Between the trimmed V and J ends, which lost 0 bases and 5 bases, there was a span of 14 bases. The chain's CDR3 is CASSLEPGEVETQYF. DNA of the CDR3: TGTGCCAGCAGCTTGGAGCCAGGAGAGGTTGAGACCCAGTACTTC.

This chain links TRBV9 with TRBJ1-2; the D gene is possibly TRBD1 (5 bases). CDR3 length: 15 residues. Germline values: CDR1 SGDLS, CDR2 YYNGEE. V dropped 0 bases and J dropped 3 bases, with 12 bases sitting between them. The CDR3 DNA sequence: TGTGCCAGCAGCGTAGAAATAGGGGCGGACTATGGCTACACCTTC. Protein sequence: CASSVEIGADYGYTF.

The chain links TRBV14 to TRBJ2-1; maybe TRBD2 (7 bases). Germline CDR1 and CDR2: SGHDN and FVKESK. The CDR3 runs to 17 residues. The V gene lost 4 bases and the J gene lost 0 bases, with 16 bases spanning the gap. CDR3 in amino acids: CASSRGGVRASYNEQFF. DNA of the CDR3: TGTGCCAGCAGCCGAGGGGGGGTCCGAGCCTCCTACAATGAGCAGTTCTTC. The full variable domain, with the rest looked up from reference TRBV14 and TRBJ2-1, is EAGVTQFPSHSVIEKGQTVTLRCDPISGHDNLYWYRRVMGKEIKFLLHFVKESKQDESGMPNNRFLAERTGGTYSTLKVQPAELEDSGVYFCASSRGGVRASYNEQFFGPGTRLTVL.

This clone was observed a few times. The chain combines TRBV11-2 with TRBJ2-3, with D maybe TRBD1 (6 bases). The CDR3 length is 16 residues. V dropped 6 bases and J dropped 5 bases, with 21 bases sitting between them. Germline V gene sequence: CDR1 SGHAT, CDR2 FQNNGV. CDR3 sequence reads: CASSHFSGTNGDTQYF. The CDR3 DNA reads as TGTGCCAGCAGTCATTTCTCCGGGACAAATGGAGATACGCAGTATTTT. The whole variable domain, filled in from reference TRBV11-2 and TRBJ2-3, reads EAGVAQSPRYKIIEKRQSVAFWCNPISGHATLYWYQQILGQGPKLLIQFQNNGVVDDSQLPKDRFSAERLKGVDSTLKIQPAKLEDSAVYLCASSHFSGTNGDTQYFGPGTRLTVL.

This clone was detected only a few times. In DNA, the CDR3 is TGTGCCAGCAGTAACACAGGGGGCGACACCGGGGAGCTGTTTTTT. Amino acid sequence: CASSNTGGDTGELFF. The V and J genes are TRBV6-6 and TRBJ2-2; 9 nucleotides agree with TRBD1. Germline V CDR1 and CDR2: MNHNY, SVGAGI (reference sequence). The CDR3 contains 15 residues. Losses at the gene ends were 5 bases for V and 3 bases for J; bases not matched to a gene: 4.

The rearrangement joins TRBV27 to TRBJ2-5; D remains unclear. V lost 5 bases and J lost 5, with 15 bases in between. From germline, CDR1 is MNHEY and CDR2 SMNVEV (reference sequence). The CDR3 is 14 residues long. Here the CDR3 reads CASSEPRPQETQYF. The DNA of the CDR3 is TGTGCCAGCAGTGAACCACGGCCCCAGGAGACCCAGTACTTC.

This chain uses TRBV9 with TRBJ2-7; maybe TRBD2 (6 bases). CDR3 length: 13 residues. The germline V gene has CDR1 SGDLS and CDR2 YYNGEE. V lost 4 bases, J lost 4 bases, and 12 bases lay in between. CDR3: CASSRDSKYEQYF. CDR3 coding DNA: TGTGCCAGCAGCCGGGACTCAAAATACGAGCAGTACTTC.

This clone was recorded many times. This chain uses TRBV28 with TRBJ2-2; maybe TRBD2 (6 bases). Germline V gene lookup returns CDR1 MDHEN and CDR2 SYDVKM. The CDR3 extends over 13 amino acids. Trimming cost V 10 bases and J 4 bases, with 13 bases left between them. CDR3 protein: CAISGSVTGELFF. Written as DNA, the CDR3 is TGTGCCATCTCCGGGAGTGTCACCGGGGAGCTGTTTTTT.

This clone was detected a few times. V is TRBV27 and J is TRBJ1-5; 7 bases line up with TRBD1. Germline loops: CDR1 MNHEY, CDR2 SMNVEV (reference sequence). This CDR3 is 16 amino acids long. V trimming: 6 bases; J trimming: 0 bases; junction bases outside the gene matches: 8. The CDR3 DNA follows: TGTGCCAGCAGAGGCTCCGGGACAGTTAGCAATCAGCCCCAGCATTTT. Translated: CASRGSGTVSNQPQHF.

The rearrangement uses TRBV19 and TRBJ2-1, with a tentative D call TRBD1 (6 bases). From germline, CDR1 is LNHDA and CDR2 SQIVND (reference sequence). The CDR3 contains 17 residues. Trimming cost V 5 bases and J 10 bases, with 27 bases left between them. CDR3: CASSHTRGSYRFKEQFF. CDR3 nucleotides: TGTGCCAGTAGTCACACTAGGGGGTCTTATCGTTTCAAAGAGCAGTTCTTC.

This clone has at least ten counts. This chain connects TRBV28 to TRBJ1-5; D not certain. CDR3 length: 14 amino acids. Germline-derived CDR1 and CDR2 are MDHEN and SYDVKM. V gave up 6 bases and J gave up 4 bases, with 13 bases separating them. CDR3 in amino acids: CASREEGWNQPQHF. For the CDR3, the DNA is TGTGCCAGCAGGGAGGAGGGATGGAATCAGCCCCAGCATTTT.

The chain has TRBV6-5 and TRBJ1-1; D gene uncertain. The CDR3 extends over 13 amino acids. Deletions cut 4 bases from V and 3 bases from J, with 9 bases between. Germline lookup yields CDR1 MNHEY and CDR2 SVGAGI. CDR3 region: CASSSPGYTEAFF. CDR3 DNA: TGTGCCAGCAGTTCCCCGGGGTACACTGAAGCTTTCTTT.

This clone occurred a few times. CDR3 coding DNA: TGTGCCAGTAGTGCCGGGACAGGGGGTTCCTACGAGCAGTACTTC. Encoded protein: CASSAGTGGSYEQYF. The chain carries TRBV19 and TRBJ2-7; 11 bases agree with TRBD1. The CDR3 runs to 15 residues. The ends lost 5 bases at V and 1 base at J; junction bases unmatched: 4. From germline, CDR1 is LNHDA and CDR2 SQIVND (reference sequence).

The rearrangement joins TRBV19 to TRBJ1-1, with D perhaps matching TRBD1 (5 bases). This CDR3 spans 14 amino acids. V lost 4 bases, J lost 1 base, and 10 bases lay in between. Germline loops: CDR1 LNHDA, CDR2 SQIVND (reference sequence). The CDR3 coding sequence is TGTGCCAGTAGTAGGGGGGTTCGGAACACTGAAGCTTTCTTT. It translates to CASSRGVRNTEAFF. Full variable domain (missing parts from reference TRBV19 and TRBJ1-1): DGGITQSPKYLFRKEGQNVTLSCEQNLNHDAMYWYRQDPGQGLRLIYYSQIVNDFQKGDIAEGYSVSREKKESFPLTVTSAQKNPTAFYLCASSRGVRNTEAFFGQGTRLTVV.